This T cell receptor beta chain was retrieved from a study of CD8 T cells in ankylosing spondylitis. This clonotype was recorded a few times. Antigen specificity is unknown. Regarding the study as a whole: Reports say disease-linked clones showed up significantly more in matched ankylosing spondylitis synovial fluid.

Via MiXCR, TCRdb re-called the 5' RACE reads, giving one row per CDR3 protein. In the table there are about 250,000 distinct CDR3 sequences, roughly 32% of which are singletons. In germline, CDR1 is ENHRY, CDR2 SYGVKD. CDR3 length: 15 residues. V gave up 0 bases and J gave up 2 bases, with 9 bases separating them. The sequence derives from a male donor with ankylosing spondylitis or in good health (not recorded which). The chain uses TRBV10-3 and TRBJ2-3; no clear D. What was sequenced was blood, either unsorted or a sorted T cell fraction (not recorded which). As DNA, the CDR3 is TGTGCCATCAGTGAGTCGGCAGTTCTCACAGATACGCAGTATTTT. Protein product: CAISESAVLTDTQYF.